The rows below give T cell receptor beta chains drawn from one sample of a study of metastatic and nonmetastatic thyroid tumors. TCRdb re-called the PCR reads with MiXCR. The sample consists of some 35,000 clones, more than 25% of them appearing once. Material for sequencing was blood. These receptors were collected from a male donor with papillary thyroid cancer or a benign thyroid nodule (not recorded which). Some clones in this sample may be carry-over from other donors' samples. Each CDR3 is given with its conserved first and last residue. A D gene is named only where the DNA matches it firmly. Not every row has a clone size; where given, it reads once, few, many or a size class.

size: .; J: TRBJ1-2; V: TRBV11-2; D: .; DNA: TGTGCCAGCAGCCCCGCAGAGTCATATGGCTACACCTTC; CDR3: CASSPAESYGYTF
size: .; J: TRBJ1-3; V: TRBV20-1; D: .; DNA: TGCAGTGCTAGACAGGGCCTCTCTGGAAACACCATATATTTT; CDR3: CSARQGLSGNTIYF
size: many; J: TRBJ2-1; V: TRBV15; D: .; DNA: TGTGCCACCAGCAAACTCAATGAGCAGTTCTTC; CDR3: CATSKLNEQFF
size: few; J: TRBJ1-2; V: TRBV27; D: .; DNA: TGTGCCAGCAGTCCCACACTCGGACCTAACTATGGCTACACCTTC; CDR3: CASSPTLGPNYGYTF
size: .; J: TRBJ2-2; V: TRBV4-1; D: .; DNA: TGCGCCAGCAGCCAAGATCAAGGTAGTAAATACACCGGGGAGCTGTTTTTT; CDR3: CASSQDQGSKYTGELFF
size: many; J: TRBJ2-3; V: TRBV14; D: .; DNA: TGTGCCAGCAGCCAAGATCATTTGGAGGGTTTCGCTACGCAGTATTTT; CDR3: CASSQDHLEGFATQYF
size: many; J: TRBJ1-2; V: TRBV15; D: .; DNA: TGTGCCACCAGCAGAGAAGATTGGGGTGGCTACACCTTC; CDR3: CATSREDWGGYTF
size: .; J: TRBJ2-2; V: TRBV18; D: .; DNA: TGTGCCAGCTCAATGGGGAATGCAAACACCGGGGAGCTGTTTTTT; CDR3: CASSMGNANTGELFF
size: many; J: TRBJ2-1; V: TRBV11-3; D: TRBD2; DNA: TGTGCCAGCAGCTCCGGGACTAGCGGGACCCAGGAGCAGTTCTTC; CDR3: CASSSGTSGTQEQFF
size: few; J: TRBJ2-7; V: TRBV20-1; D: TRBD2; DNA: TGCAGTGCAACCAACCCCGGGGGGGCGGGATGGAGGCTTCGCGAGCAGTACTTC; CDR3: CSATNPGGAGWRLREQYF
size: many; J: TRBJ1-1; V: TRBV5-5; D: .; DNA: TGTGCCAGCAGCTTTTCCGGGGCCACTGAAGCTTTCTTT; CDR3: CASSFSGATEAFF
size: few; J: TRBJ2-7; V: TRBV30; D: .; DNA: TGTGCCTGGAGTGGACAATACGAGCAGTACTTC; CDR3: CAWSGQYEQYF
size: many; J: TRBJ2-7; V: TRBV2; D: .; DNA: TGTGCCAGCAGTGCTCTTTCACTCCGGGACGGTTCCTACGAGCAGTACTTC; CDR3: CASSALSLRDGSYEQYF
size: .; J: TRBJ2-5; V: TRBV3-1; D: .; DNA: TGTGCCAGCATCCAAAGAGGGAGTCGCCAGACCCAGTACTTT; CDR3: CASIQRGSRQTQYF
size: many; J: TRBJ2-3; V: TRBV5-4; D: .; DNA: TGTGCCAGCAGCTTGGGGGTGCCCCATAGCACAGATACGCAGTATTTT; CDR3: CASSLGVPHSTDTQYF